The source of this T cell receptor (beta chain) is a study of blood T cell repertoires in COVID-19. Study at large: COVID-19 samples collected from the United States, Italy and Spain covered acute and convalescent phases.

The table came from immunoSEQ multiplex PCR; TCRdb's copy has only in-frame clones and leaves some out. Among about 190,000 clones listed, 70% to 90% were seen once. Germline CDR1 reads MNHNS; CDR2 reads SASEGT. V lost 6 bases and J 0 bases, leaving 12 bases between the germline ends. The CDR3 runs to 15 residues. The TCR originated in an elderly woman with acute or convalescent COVID-19. Sequenced sample: peripheral blood. The chain couples TRBV6-1 to TRBJ1-3; D unclear. CDR3 protein: CASRTLESSGNTIYF. The CDR3 coding sequence is TGTGCCAGCAGAACCCTAGAAAGCTCTGGAAACACCATATATTTT.